This T cell receptor beta chain was sequenced during a study of T cells in Graves' hyperthyroidism and ophthalmopathy. V was shortened by 5 bases and J by 2 bases, with 19 bases between the two germline ends. CDR3 size: 17 residues. No progression to ophthalmopathy during 18 months of follow-up defined stable disease. RNA transcripts gave rise to amplified TCR beta CDR3 regions. TCR CDR3 underwent first-round RT-PCR with the HTBI primer set. TCRdb re-called the multiplex PCR reads through MiXCR, storing one row per CDR3 protein. The sample shows about 580,000 distinct CDR3 sequences, just over 45% of them seen only once. Whole-study findings and limits: Blood also held most thyroid clonotypes expanded beyond 0.001. Ophthalmopathy cases were set apart from stable hyperthyroidism by a 13 V-J model. The model anticipated ophthalmopathy a median around six months pre-onset.

The table lists this clonotype with a few counts. Antigen unknown. The chain joins TRBV12-3 or TRBV12-4 to TRBJ1-5; a weak D match, TRBD1 (6 bases). Sequenced: peripheral blood or thyroid tissue (not recorded which). This TCR derives from a woman younger than 35 with Graves' hyperthyroidism. This chain's CDR3 is CASSNILDRSGNQPQHF. In nucleotides, the CDR3 is TGTGCCAGCAGTAATATACTCGACAGGAGCGGCAATCAGCCCCAGCATTTT.